These T cell receptor beta chains were read from a single sample in a study of patients and donors after allogeneic stem cell transplantation. A single record per CDR3 protein comes from TCRdb applying MiXCR to the RT-PCR reads. The table lists about 200,000 distinct CDR3 sequences, 35% to 45% of them singletons, with 11% in the top ten. Sequencing was performed on blood, either unsorted or a sorted T cell fraction (not recorded which). These receptor sequences come from a human donor who was either an allogeneic HSCT recipient or a stem cell or donor lymphocyte infusion donor (not recorded which). It is not recorded whose cells these are; they may come from a transplant donor. CDR3s include the opening cysteine and the closing phenylalanine or tryptophan. The D gene is left open where the match is weak. Clone size appears in some rows only: once, few, many, or a class for an expanded clone.

TRBJ1-5 TRBV6-1 NA few TGTGCCACCGCAGGGGCGGGGGGCAATCAGCCCCAGCATTTT CATAGAGGNQPQHF
TRBJ2-1 TRBV6-2/TRBV6-3 TRBD1 NA TGTGCCAGCAGCGGACAGGGGTGGTGGGAGCAGTTCTTC CASSGQGWWEQFF
TRBJ1-2 TRBV7-2 NA NA TGTGCCAGCAGCTTCCCCGGACTGCCCAGTACGTATGGCTACACCTTC CASSFPGLPSTYGYTF
TRBJ1-4 TRBV2 TRBD1 NA TGTGCCAGCAGGGAGCCGGGACAGGGGACAGTGTCCAATGAAAAACTGTTTTTT CASREPGQGTVSNEKLFF
TRBJ2-5 TRBV5-1 NA NA TGCGCCAGCAGCTTGGAAGCCTTTGTGGGAGAGACCCAGTACTTC CASSLEAFVGETQYF
TRBJ1-1 TRBV6-2/TRBV6-3 NA NA TGTGCCAGCAGTTACCCGAGGGAGAATGCTGAAGCTTTCTTT CASSYPRENAEAFF
TRBJ1-1 TRBV16 NA few TGTGCCAGCAGCCCCAGATATGAAGCTTTCTTT CASSPRYEAFF
TRBJ1-2 TRBV6-1 TRBD1 few TGTGCCAGCAGTGGTGGACAGGCGGGGAACTATGGCTACACCTTC CASSGGQAGNYGYTF
TRBJ1-3 TRBV30 NA few TGTGCCTGGAGCCCGGGGACTGGAAACACCATATATTTT CAWSPGTGNTIYF
TRBJ1-2 TRBV12-3/TRBV12-4 NA few TGTGCCAGCAGTAACGTTCGGGTTGGCGGCTACACCTTC CASSNVRVGGYTF
TRBJ1-5 TRBV4-1 NA few TGCGCCAGCAGCCAAGTCGGGGGTCAACGCAATCAGCCCCAGCATTTT CASSQVGGQRNQPQHF
TRBJ1-4 TRBV5-1 NA NA TGCGCCAGCAGCTTTGGGTTATCGGCAGGTGAAAAACTGTTTTTT CASSFGLSAGEKLFF
TRBJ1-2 TRBV27 NA NA TGTGCCAGCAGTCCACAGGGACATTCCCGGGGTGGCTACACCTTC CASSPQGHSRGGYTF
TRBJ2-7 TRBV20-1 NA NA TGCAGTGCTAGGCCGTCAGGCGTGGGGGAGCAGTACTTC CSARPSGVGEQYF
TRBJ2-7 TRBV20-1 NA NA TGCAGTGCTACGCCCCCCGCCAAGCAGTACTTC CSATPPAKQYF
TRBJ2-5 TRBV29-1 NA NA TGCAGCGCCAAGTCGAGCGGGGAGACCCAGTACTTC CSAKSSGETQYF
TRBJ1-6 TRBV6-6 TRBD1 NA TGTGCCAGCAGTTACTTCGAACAGGGGGGGACACCCCTCCACTTT CASSYFEQGGTPLHF
TRBJ2-4 TRBV18 TRBD1 NA TGTGCCAGCTCACCGGGACAGGGAAGGAACATTCAGTACTTC CASSPGQGRNIQYF
TRBJ1-1 TRBV12-3/TRBV12-4 TRBD1 NA TGTGCCAGCAGTCTACCTCTCGACAGGGGAAACACTGAAGCTTTCTTT CASSLPLDRGNTEAFF
TRBJ2-7 TRBV5-1 NA NA TGCGCCAGCAGCCACGGACAGCCGATCTACGAGCAGTACTTC CASSHGQPIYEQYF
TRBJ2-7 TRBV27 TRBD1 few TGTGCCAGCAGTCCCGGACAGGGAGCTTACGAGCAGTACTTC CASSPGQGAYEQYF
TRBJ2-2 TRBV5-1 TRBD1 NA TGCGCCAGCAGCTTGGGACAGGGGGCAGGCGCGAACACCGGGGAGCTGTTTTTT CASSLGQGAGANTGELFF
TRBJ2-3 TRBV10-3 TRBD2 NA TGTGCCATCAGCCCGACGGGACTAGCGAACACAGATACGCAGTATTTT CAISPTGLANTDTQYF
TRBJ2-3 TRBV5-1 TRBD1 once TGCGCCAGCAGCCCGGGACAGGTAGTAGATACGCAGTATTTT CASSPGQVVDTQYF
TRBJ2-5 TRBV29-1 NA NA TGCAGCGTTGAAAGGGGGGAGACCCAGTACTTC CSVERGETQYF
TRBJ2-3 TRBV10-3 TRBD2 NA TGTGCCATCAGGGGGACTAGCGACCCAGATACGCAGTATTTT CAIRGTSDPDTQYF
TRBJ2-1 TRBV29-1 NA few TGCAGCGTCCTTGAGTCACGGGGACTGACGTTCTTC CSVLESRGLTFF
TRBJ1-4 TRBV12-3/TRBV12-4 TRBD1 NA TGTGCCAGTACACGGACAGGCGTTACAACTAATGAAAAACTGTTTTTT CASTRTGVTTNEKLFF
TRBJ1-1 TRBV4-1 NA NA TGCGCCAGCAGCCAATTTGGACCCGAAGCTTTCTTT CASSQFGPEAFF
TRBJ1-1 TRBV6-1 NA NA TGTGCCAGCAGTGAATTTGGGGTGGTGACTGAAGCTTTCTTT CASSEFGVVTEAFF
TRBJ2-2 TRBV5-4 TRBD2 few TGTGCCAGCAGTAGCGGGGTCGATACCGGGGAGCTGTTTTTT CASSSGVDTGELFF
TRBJ1-5 TRBV5-1 NA NA TGCGCCAGCAGCTTGGGAGAGGCTCAGCCCCAGCATTTT CASSLGEAQPQHF
TRBJ1-1 TRBV4-3 TRBD1 NA TGCGCCAGCAGCCTCGCGAGGGGGCTGAACACTGAAGCTTTCTTT CASSLARGLNTEAFF
TRBJ1-6 TRBV4-1 NA NA TGCGCCAGCAGCCAAGCTCGAGGAAGGAATTCACCCCTCCACTTT CASSQARGRNSPLHF
TRBJ1-5 TRBV6-5 TRBD1 NA TGTGCCAGCAGGTCGGGACAGGGGAGTGTGCGGGATCAGCCCCAGCATTTT CASRSGQGSVRDQPQHF
TRBJ2-3 TRBV2 TRBD1 NA TGTGCCAGCAATTCGGACAGGGCCTGGGGAGATACGCAGTATTTT CASNSDRAWGDTQYF
TRBJ1-4 TRBV12-3/TRBV12-4 NA NA TGTGCCAGCAGTTTAGAGTCCGGAAAACTGTTTTTT CASSLESGKLFF
TRBJ1-2 TRBV20-1 NA few TGCAGTGCTAGAATCGGGACAAAATATGGCTACACCTTC CSARIGTKYGYTF
TRBJ1-6 TRBV6-6 TRBD1 NA TGTGCCACCTTAACGGGACAGGCTAATTCACCCCTCCACTTT CATLTGQANSPLHF
TRBJ2-5 TRBV5-1 NA many TGCGCCAGCAGCTTGGAAGAGACCCAGTACTTC CASSLEETQYF
TRBJ1-3 TRBV4-1 NA few TGCGCCAGCAGCCAAGAAGGGGGGGACGTTAGAAACACCATATATTTT CASSQEGGDVRNTIYF
TRBJ1-1 TRBV11-2 NA NA TGTGCCAGCAGCTTAAGAGGGGGGGGAGTCGGAAGGACTGAAGCTTTCTTT CASSLRGGGVGRTEAFF
TRBJ1-2 TRBV30 NA NA TGTGCCTGGAGTGTACCCGGGGGCGGCTACACCTTC CAWSVPGGGYTF
TRBJ1-2 TRBV20-1 NA few TGCAGTGCTAGAGATCGGGGAGGGCAATCCACCTTC CSARDRGGQSTF
TRBJ2-2 TRBV10-3 NA once TGTGCCATCAGACCCGACAGAACCGGGGAGCTGTTTTTT CAIRPDRTGELFF
TRBJ1-5 TRBV28 NA NA TGTGCCAGCAGTCTTGAGTGGCAGCAGAATCAGCCCCAGCATTTT CASSLEWQQNQPQHF
TRBJ1-1 TRBV5-1 NA NA TGCGCCAGCAGTCCTCGGGGGGCTCAGAACCCTGAAGCTTTCTTT CASSPRGAQNPEAFF
TRBJ1-6 TRBV28 NA NA TGTGCCAGCAGTTCGACCCTTAGCTCCTATAATTCACCCCTCCACTTT CASSSTLSSYNSPLHF
TRBJ1-2 TRBV28 NA few TGTGCCAGCAGTCCTGTGGGTTATGGCTACACCTTC CASSPVGYGYTF
TRBJ1-2 TRBV2 NA NA TGTGCCAGCCTTAGGGCGCGAATTCATGACTACACCTTC CASLRARIHDYTF
TRBJ2-2 TRBV2 TRBD2 few TGTGCCAGCGGGGGGGACACCGGGGAGCTGTTTTTT CASGGDTGELFF
TRBJ2-6 TRBV12-3/TRBV12-4 NA NA TGTGCCAGCAGTCCCAGGGCCTCTGGGGCCAACGTCCTGACTTTC CASSPRASGANVLTF
TRBJ2-4 TRBV10-2 TRBD2 NA TGCGCCAGCAGGACCGGGACTAGCGGGGGGCGGGGAAACATTCAGTACTTC CASRTGTSGGRGNIQYF
TRBJ2-3 TRBV21-1 NA NA TGTGCCAGCAGGGACAGGGTGGCCCCAGATACGCAGTATTTT CASRDRVAPDTQYF
TRBJ1-4 TRBV5-1 NA NA TGCGCCAGCAGCTCCAGGCCTGAAAATGAAAAACTGTTTTTT CASSSRPENEKLFF
TRBJ2-3 TRBV18 NA few TGTGCCAGCTCACCCGATAGCACAGATACGCAGTATTTT CASSPDSTDTQYF